This is a list of T cell receptor beta chains from one sample in a study of shared clonotypes between healthy human individuals. The protocol was immunoSEQ multiplex PCR, while the TCRdb copy is restricted to in-frame clones and leaves out a portion. The table has some 2,000,000 clones, roughly 94% seen once. The material sequenced was naive CD4+ T cells sorted from blood. These receptor sequences come from a man in his late teens or twenties in good health. CDR3s include the opening cysteine and the closing phenylalanine or tryptophan. Each record gives: J gene, clone size, D gene, V gene, CDR3 DNA, CDR3 protein. D genes are given only for firm matches. Expanded clones are given a class, and other clones once, few, many or no size at all.

>TRBJ2-7|NA|NA|TRBV7-2
TGTGCCAGCAGCCAGCCGTCATCCTACGAGCAGTACTTC
CASSQPSSYEQYF
>TRBJ2-3|once|NA|TRBV4-3
TGCGCCAGCAGCCGGCGGGGTAAGGGACAGGATACGCAGTATTTT
CASSRRGKGQDTQYF
>TRBJ1-4|NA|NA|TRBV4-3
TGCGCCAGCAGCCATGGGGACCGTGATAATGAAAAACTGTTTTTT
CASSHGDRDNEKLFF
>TRBJ1-1|NA|NA|TRBV11-3
TGTGCCAGCAGCTCCCAGGGCGCTGAAGCTTTCTTT
CASSSQGAEAFF
>TRBJ1-1|NA|NA|TRBV11-3
TGTGCCAGCAGCCCCGACCAGGGGAAAGAAGCTTTCTTT
CASSPDQGKEAFF
>TRBJ2-3|NA|TRBD2|TRBV7-9
TGTGCCAGCAGCTCCGGGACTAGCGGAACAGATACGCAGTATTTT
CASSSGTSGTDTQYF
>TRBJ1-3|once|NA|TRBV28
TGTGCCAGCAGCACCCCCGAGACTCGGGACACCATATATTTT
CASSTPETRDTIYF
>TRBJ1-5|NA|NA|TRBV6-1
TGTGCCAGCAGTCTCCGGACAGATAGCAATCAGCCCCAGCATTTT
CASSLRTDSNQPQHF
>TRBJ2-4|once|TRBD1|TRBV6-6
TGTGCCAGCAGTGACAGGGCGGGAGCCAAAAACATTCAGTACTTC
CASSDRAGAKNIQYF
>TRBJ2-7|NA|TRBD1|TRBV19
TGTGCCAGTAGTCCCGAGGGGGCCGGAAACGAGCAGTACTTC
CASSPEGAGNEQYF
>TRBJ1-1|NA|NA|TRBV9
TGTGCCAGCAGCGTAGTATCAGGTAACACTGAAGCTTTCTTT
CASSVVSGNTEAFF
>TRBJ2-1|NA|NA|TRBV4-1
TGCGCCAGCAGCCAAGACAGGACGGGAACCTACAATGAGCAGTTCTTC
CASSQDRTGTYNEQFF
>TRBJ2-2|NA|TRBD2|TRBV2
TGTGCCAGCAGTGAAGAAGCAGCGGGAAACACCGGGGAGCTGTTTTTT
CASSEEAAGNTGELFF
>TRBJ1-1|NA|TRBD1|TRBV5-8
TGTGCCAGCAGTTATCGGGACAGGGTAGTTAACACTGAAGCTTTCTTT
CASSYRDRVVNTEAFF
>TRBJ1-5|NA|NA|TRBV6-6
TGTGCCAGCAGTCCCCGGGACATCAATCAGCCCCAGCATTTT
CASSPRDINQPQHF
>TRBJ2-5|NA|TRBD2|TRBV11-2
TGTGCCAGTACGCGGCGGGAGGGCCCGGAGACCCAGTACTTC
CASTRREGPETQYF
>TRBJ2-1|NA|TRBD2|TRBV7-8
TGTGCCAGCAGCTTAGTGGCTAGCGGGGGGAGCACCTACAATGAGCAGTTCTTC
CASSLVASGGSTYNEQFF
>TRBJ1-1|once|TRBD1|TRBV2
TGTGCCAGCAGCAACGACAGGGGAGTGAACACTGAAGCTTTCTTT
CASSNDRGVNTEAFF
>TRBJ2-3|NA|TRBD1|TRBV5-6
TGTGCCAGCAGCCCCGAAGGGGGCCTCACAGATACGCAGTATTTT
CASSPEGGLTDTQYF
>TRBJ2-7|once|NA|TRBV30
TGTGCCTGGAGTACCGATCCAGCAGGGACCAACGAGCAGTACTTC
CAWSTDPAGTNEQYF
>TRBJ1-2|NA|NA|TRBV27
TGTGCCAGCAGTTTATCGGGTCCCTTGGGTCTCGAGGGCTATGGCTACACCTTC
CASSLSGPLGLEGYGYTF
>TRBJ1-4|NA|TRBD1|TRBV5-4
TGTGCCAGCAGCCAACAGGGGATAAATGAAAAACTGTTTTTT
CASSQQGINEKLFF
>TRBJ1-2|NA|TRBD1|TRBV27
TGTGCCAGCAGTTCCCCGACAGGGGGTTCCTATGGCTACACCTTC
CASSSPTGGSYGYTF
>TRBJ2-7|once|NA|TRBV27
TGTGCCAGCAGTTTATTTTGGGACGGGATTTACGAGCAGTACTTC
CASSLFWDGIYEQYF